These T cell receptor beta chains were read from a single sample in a study of neoadjuvant anti-PD-1 for oral cavity cancer. Generated by immunoSEQ multiplex PCR, the TCRdb table keeps only in-frame clones and is missing some. The sample lists about 42,000 clones, 65% to 80% occurring once. This material consisted of PBMCs, taken after nivolumab (anti-PD-1) treatment. These receptors all come from a person aged 35 to 85 with oral cavity squamous cell carcinoma. Both conserved end residues are part of each CDR3. The order of the fields is CDR3 DNA, CDR3 protein, clone size, V gene, D gene, J gene. A D gene is named only where the DNA matches it firmly. Part of the rows lack a size; the others show once, few, many or a class for expanded clones.

CDR3nt: TGTGCCAGCAGTGACGCCGGGACAGGGGTAGGAAACACCATATATTTT
CDR3aa: CASSDAGTGVGNTIYF
abundance: NA
v_gene: TRBV6-1
d_gene: TRBD1
j_gene: TRBJ1-3

CDR3nt: TGCGCCAGCAGTGGCGGACAGGTGAATGAAAAACTGTTTTTT
CDR3aa: CASSGGQVNEKLFF
abundance: NA
v_gene: TRBV5-1
d_gene: TRBD1
j_gene: TRBJ1-4

CDR3nt: TGTGCCAGCAGCGAACAGGGAGGAGGCAATCAGCCCCAGCATTTT
CDR3aa: CASSEQGGGNQPQHF
abundance: once
v_gene: TRBV9
d_gene: NA
j_gene: TRBJ1-5

CDR3nt: TGTGCCAGTAGTATTCGCAGCCCCTACGAGCAGTACTTC
CDR3aa: CASSIRSPYEQYF
abundance: NA
v_gene: TRBV19
d_gene: NA
j_gene: TRBJ2-7

CDR3nt: TGTGCCAGCACCCTGGCGGAACTGGGACGAGGGCAGTACTTC
CDR3aa: CASTLAELGRGQYF
abundance: few
v_gene: TRBV27
d_gene: NA
j_gene: TRBJ2-7

CDR3nt: TGTGCCAGCAGCTTAAGACGGCGATGGGGCCCAAGCCTTACAGATACGCAGTATTTT
CDR3aa: CASSLRRRWGPSLTDTQYF
abundance: NA
v_gene: TRBV7-2
d_gene: NA
j_gene: TRBJ2-3

CDR3nt: TGTGCCAGCAGCGCCGGGGTCTCTGGAAACACCATATATTTT
CDR3aa: CASSAGVSGNTIYF
abundance: NA
v_gene: TRBV9
d_gene: NA
j_gene: TRBJ1-3

CDR3nt: TGTGCCAGCAGTGAACCGTCGGGGGCGGCTAAAGCTTTCTTT
CDR3aa: CASSEPSGAAKAFF
abundance: NA
v_gene: TRBV6-1
d_gene: NA
j_gene: TRBJ1-1

CDR3nt: TGTGCCAGCAGCTACATTAAAGGGCTCCCCATGAACACTGAAGCTTTCTTT
CDR3aa: CASSYIKGLPMNTEAFF
abundance: NA
v_gene: TRBV11-2
d_gene: NA
j_gene: TRBJ1-1

CDR3nt: TGTGCCAGCAAGTTAGGGTACAGGCCTAGCACAGATACGCAGTATTTT
CDR3aa: CASKLGYRPSTDTQYF
abundance: NA
v_gene: TRBV7-6
d_gene: NA
j_gene: TRBJ2-3

CDR3nt: TGTGCCAGCAGTTCTCACGGGACTAGCTCCTACGAGCAGTACTTC
CDR3aa: CASSSHGTSSYEQYF
abundance: NA
v_gene: TRBV28
d_gene: TRBD2
j_gene: TRBJ2-7

CDR3nt: TGTGCCAGCAGCTTGGAACTAGCGGGAGAGACCCAGTACTTC
CDR3aa: CASSLELAGETQYF
abundance: few
v_gene: TRBV5-6
d_gene: TRBD2
j_gene: TRBJ2-5

CDR3nt: TGTGCCAGCAGTAGACAAGGGGGAAACAATTCACCCCTCCACTTT
CDR3aa: CASSRQGGNNSPLHF
abundance: NA
v_gene: TRBV6-4
d_gene: NA
j_gene: TRBJ1-6

CDR3nt: TGCAGCGTTGCGGGAGGGAACATTCAGTACTTC
CDR3aa: CSVAGGNIQYF
abundance: NA
v_gene: TRBV29-1
d_gene: TRBD2
j_gene: TRBJ2-4

CDR3nt: TGTGCCAGCAGCTGGGTGCAGGGCTACGAGCAGTACTTC
CDR3aa: CASSWVQGYEQYF
abundance: NA
v_gene: TRBV11-2
d_gene: NA
j_gene: TRBJ2-7

CDR3nt: TGTGCCAGCAGTCAACCGACATTGAACACTGAAGCTTTCTTT
CDR3aa: CASSQPTLNTEAFF
abundance: NA
v_gene: TRBV6-5
d_gene: NA
j_gene: TRBJ1-1

CDR3nt: TGTGCCAGTAGTATAGGGTTTAACAGAAACATGAACACTGAAGCTTTCTTT
CDR3aa: CASSIGFNRNMNTEAFF
abundance: NA
v_gene: TRBV19
d_gene: NA
j_gene: TRBJ1-1

CDR3nt: TGTGCCAGCTCTACGGGCGGGGAAGGGACGCAGTATTTT
CDR3aa: CASSTGGEGTQYF
abundance: NA
v_gene: TRBV6-4
d_gene: NA
j_gene: TRBJ2-3

CDR3nt: TGTGCCAGCAGTTTCGTCGGGGGGACCTATGGCTACACCTTC
CDR3aa: CASSFVGGTYGYTF
abundance: medium-sized
v_gene: TRBV28
d_gene: NA
j_gene: TRBJ1-2

CDR3nt: TGTGCCAGCCAATCTAGCGGGAGTTTTCAAGAGACCCAGTACTTC
CDR3aa: CASQSSGSFQETQYF
abundance: NA
v_gene: TRBV18
d_gene: TRBD2
j_gene: TRBJ2-5

CDR3nt: TGTGCCAGCAGTCCTACAGGGTACTACGAGCAGTACTTC
CDR3aa: CASSPTGYYEQYF
abundance: NA
v_gene: TRBV27
d_gene: NA
j_gene: TRBJ2-7

CDR3nt: TGCGCCAGCATGACGGGACAGGGTTATGGCTACACCTTC
CDR3aa: CASMTGQGYGYTF
abundance: NA
v_gene: TRBV5-1
d_gene: TRBD1
j_gene: TRBJ1-2

CDR3nt: TGTGCCAGCTCATGGGGTACTTCGGGCGCTGAAGCTTTCTTT
CDR3aa: CASSWGTSGAEAFF
abundance: few
v_gene: TRBV18
d_gene: NA
j_gene: TRBJ1-1

CDR3nt: TGTGCCATCAGTGAGTTGATGGATGAGCAGTTCTTC
CDR3aa: CAISELMDEQFF
abundance: NA
v_gene: TRBV10-3
d_gene: NA
j_gene: TRBJ2-1

CDR3nt: TGTGCCAGCTCACCCCGGGACTTCAACACCATATATTTT
CDR3aa: CASSPRDFNTIYF
abundance: NA
v_gene: TRBV18
d_gene: NA
j_gene: TRBJ1-3

CDR3nt: TGTGCCAGCAGCCGACTGGGATCCTATAATTCACCCCTCCACTTT
CDR3aa: CASSRLGSYNSPLHF
abundance: NA
v_gene: TRBV9
d_gene: NA
j_gene: TRBJ1-6

CDR3nt: TGTGCCAGCAGCACACCTGGTCCCCTCCACTTT
CDR3aa: CASSTPGPLHF
abundance: NA
v_gene: TRBV7-2
d_gene: NA
j_gene: TRBJ1-6